The present T cell receptor (beta chain) was sequenced within a study of cytomegalovirus exposure and HLA in healthy donors. The PCR made use of 60 Vbeta and 13 Jbeta primers. Repertoires were generated with immunoSEQ multiplex PCR, while TCRdb's copy carries only in-frame clones and drops some. The sample records 180,000 or so clones, approximately 80% being singletons. Germline loops: CDR1 LGHNA, CDR2 YSLEER. This CDR3 has 13 residues. Trimming left V 0 bases short and J 15 bases short, with 16 bases between. This clone occurred a few times. Its antigen is as yet unknown. Study conclusions and caveats: In a later analysis, approximately 18,000 TCR beta sequences were associated with HLA alleles at 0.05 false discovery rate. Only CMV serostatus was available as immune exposure information. Associated with cytomegalovirus, according to the listing, were 150 to 200 TCR beta chains.

The sequenced sample was PBMCs. V and J are TRBV4-3 and TRBJ2-3; D possibly corresponds to TRBD2 (5 bases). This clonotype was obtained from a woman between 18 and 29 years old in good health and CMV-seronegative. The CDR3 loop is CASSQERGIRTYF. DNA for the CDR3: TGCGCCAGCAGCCAAGAACGGGGAATACGCACCTATTTT.